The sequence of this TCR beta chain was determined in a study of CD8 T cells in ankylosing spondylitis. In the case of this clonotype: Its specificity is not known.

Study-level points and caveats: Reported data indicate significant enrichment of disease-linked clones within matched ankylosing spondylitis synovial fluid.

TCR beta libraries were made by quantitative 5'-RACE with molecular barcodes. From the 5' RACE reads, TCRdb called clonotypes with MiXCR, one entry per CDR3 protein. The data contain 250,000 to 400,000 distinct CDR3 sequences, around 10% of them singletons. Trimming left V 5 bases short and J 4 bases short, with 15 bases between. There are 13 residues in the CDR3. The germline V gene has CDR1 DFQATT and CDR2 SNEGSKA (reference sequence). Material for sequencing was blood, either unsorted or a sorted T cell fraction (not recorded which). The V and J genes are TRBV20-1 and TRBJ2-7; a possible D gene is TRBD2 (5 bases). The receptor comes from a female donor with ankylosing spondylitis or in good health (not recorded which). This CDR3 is CSARTASSYEQYF. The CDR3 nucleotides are TGCAGTGCTCGGACTGCTAGCAGTTACGAGCAGTACTTC.